The T cell receptor (beta chain) described here comes from a study of cytomegalovirus exposure and HLA in healthy donors. Whole-study findings and limits: According to reports, the classifier identified cytomegalovirus status with high specificity and sensitivity.

Profiled with immunoSEQ multiplex PCR; TCRdb holds only in-frame clones, not every one. The sample records 120,000 to 150,000 clones, about 86% being singletons. V shed 6 bases, J shed 2 bases, and the junction held 10 bases outside the gene matches. CDR3 size: 15 residues. Germline V gene lookup returns CDR1 SGHVS and CDR2 FQNEAQ. A word on this clone: Its target is unknown.

The receptor comes from a man in his late teens or twenties in good health and CMV-seronegative. The V and J genes are TRBV7-8 and TRBJ2-7, with 7 positions matching TRBD1. The sample consisted of PBMCs. The CDR3 region is CASRLRDRLTYEQYF. For the CDR3, the DNA is TGTGCCAGCAGGCTCCGGGACAGACTCACCTACGAGCAGTACTTC.